The 16 T cell receptor beta chains in this list originate from one sample, sequenced in a study of early T cells in non-severe SARS-CoV-2 infection. Using its own MiXCR run on the 5' RACE reads, TCRdb lists one record per CDR3 protein. Among 25,000 to 30,000 distinct CDR3 sequences listed, 5% were seen once. The sequenced sample consisted of whole blood. All receptors derive from an adult who was a healthcare worker with PCR-confirmed SARS-CoV-2 infection or an uninfected control (not recorded which).

This clonotype was detected a few times. The chain links TRBV21-1 to TRBJ2-4; no check of the table's D call, TRBD1, against the DNA was made. TRBV21-1 is a pseudogene segment. The CDR3 is 13 residues long. CDR3 in DNA: TGTGCCAGCATGGACGGGACAGGGCCCATTCAGTACTTC. This translates into CASMDGTGPIQYF.

This clonotype occurred many times. This chain links TRBV27 with TRBJ1-1; 8 bases align to TRBD1. This CDR3 contains 13 residues. The V gene's germline CDR1 is MNHEY and CDR2 SMNVEV (reference sequence). V gave up 6 bases and J gave up 5 bases; unmatched junction bases: 5. DNA of the CDR3: TGTGCCAGCAGGCCAGGGGGCCAAACTGAAGCTTTCTTT. Protein: CASRPGGQTEAFF.

At least ten counts were recorded for this clonotype. The gene calls are TRBV29-1 and TRBJ1-1; 8 bases map to TRBD1. The CDR3 loop spans 13 amino acids. Germline values: CDR1 SQVTM, CDR2 ANQGSEA. Trimming at V came to 2 bases and at J to 3 bases, leaving 2 bases not matched to a gene. CDR3 nucleotides: TGCAGCGTTGAACGACAGGGGTACACTGAAGCTTTCTTT. This codes for CSVERQGYTEAFF.

There are many counts of this clonotype. The genes are TRBV6-4 and TRBJ1-2; no reliable D call. V lost 2 bases, J lost 6 bases, and 10 bases lay in between. The CDR3 runs 13 residues. Looked up from germline, CDR1 is MRHNA and CDR2 is SNTAGT. The CDR3 DNA is TGTGCCAGCAGTGACAAAGAGGGCGATGGCTACACCTTC. Translating gives CASSDKEGDGYTF.

This clonotype occurred many times. The V gene is TRBV5-1, the J gene TRBJ2-2; TRBD1 matches at 7 bases. This CDR3 spans 15 amino acids. Looked up from germline, CDR1 is SGHRS and CDR2 is YFSETQ. V gave up 3 bases and J gave up 3 bases; unmatched junction bases: 5. The CDR3: CASSSGQWDTGELFF. CDR3 DNA sequence: TGCGCCAGCAGCTCGGGACAGTGGGACACCGGGGAGCTGTTTTTT.

This rearrangement joins TRBV7-2 to TRBJ2-5; perhaps TRBD2 as D (5 bases). Germline CDR1 SGHTA, CDR2 FQGNSA. V lost 4 bases and J 4 bases, leaving 16 bases between the germline ends. This CDR3 comprises 15 residues. CDR3 DNA sequence: TGTGCCAGCAGCTCGGACTGGAACCAGTTAGAGACCCAGTACTTC. It specifies CASSSDWNQLETQYF.

This clonotype appeared many times. The rearrangement links TRBV5-1 to TRBJ2-7, with 10 bases that match TRBD2. The CDR3 extends over 17 amino acids. Germline trimming cut 0 bases from V and 4 bases from J; bases unmatched to any gene: 10. The germline V gene encodes CDR1 SGHRS and CDR2 YFSETQ. CDR3 bases: TGCGCCAGCAGCTTGGTCGAACCGGGACTAGCGCATTACGAGCAGTACTTC. Its translation: CASSLVEPGLAHYEQYF.

CDR3 in amino acids: CASSPITGRSNQPQHF. The CDR3, as DNA: TGTGCCAGCTCACCGATAACTGGAAGGAGCAATCAGCCCCAGCATTTT. The chain couples TRBV18 to TRBJ1-5; D remains unclear. Trimming stripped 3 bases from V and 1 base from J, with 13 bases between. The CDR3 loop spans 16 amino acids. Germline lookup yields CDR1 KGHSH and CDR2 LQKENI.

This clonotype was detected ten times or more. The V and J genes are TRBV6-5 and TRBJ1-2; TRBD1 might be the D (5 bases). This CDR3 is built from 14 residues. V lost 4 bases to trimming and J lost 7 bases, with 16 bases between them. Germline lookup yields CDR1 MNHEY and CDR2 SVGAGI. CDR3 protein: CASSSVRAESGYTF. DNA of the CDR3: TGTGCCAGCAGTTCGGTCAGGGCCGAGAGTGGCTACACCTTC.

The genes are TRBV4-2 and TRBJ1-2; the D is unclear. This CDR3 has 15 residues. The germline CDR1 and CDR2 sequences are LGHNA and YNFKEQ. V was pared by 0 bases and J by 4 bases, with 12 bases between. The CDR3 here is CASSQDISGRYGYTF. The CDR3 bases are TGTGCCAGCAGCCAAGATATTAGTGGCCGCTATGGCTACACCTTC.

This clonotype was picked up a small number of times. The V gene is TRBV6-4, the J gene TRBJ2-2; 8 nucleotides match TRBD1. CDR1 and CDR2 (germline): MRHNA, SNTAGT. The CDR3 has 15 amino acids. Trimming cost V 8 bases and J 5 bases; bases outside gene matches: 10. The CDR3 coding sequence is TGTGCCAGCCCGAAGGAGGACAGGGCGACCGGGGAGCTGTTTTTT. Protein: CASPKEDRATGELFF.

This clonotype has a count of ten or more. The chain recombines TRBV19 with TRBJ2-1; 11 bases map to TRBD2. CDR1 and CDR2 from the germline V gene are LNHDA and SQIVND (reference sequence). J was trimmed by 0 bases and V by 6 bases; bases with no gene match: 10. The CDR3 has 18 residues. The CDR3 nucleotides are TGTGCCAGTAGCTCGGGACTAGCGGTTATGAGCTCCTACAATGAGCAGTTCTTC. Its protein is CASSSGLAVMSSYNEQFF.

This clonotype was detected ten times or more. The chain joins TRBV20-1 to TRBJ2-3, with D perhaps TRBD2 (6 bases). CDR1 is DFQATT, CDR2 SNEGSKA, per germline (reference sequence). CDR3 length: 16 amino acids. Trimming left V 5 bases short and J 1 base short, with 19 bases between. CDR3 DNA: TGCAGTGCTCGACCTCCCGCGGGGTTACGCACAGATACGCAGTATTTT. Its translation is CSARPPAGLRTDTQYF.

The table lists this clonotype with a few counts. This chain links TRBV7-9 with TRBJ1-5, with TRBD1 matching 7 bases. CDR1 is SEHNR, CDR2 FQNEAQ, per germline (reference sequence). The CDR3 totals 16 residues. Trimming at V came to 4 bases and at J to 2 bases, leaving 8 bases not matched to a gene. CDR3 in DNA: TGTGCCAGCAGCTCCCGGACTGACAGGGGCAATCAGCCCCAGCATTTT. It is translated as CASSSRTDRGNQPQHF.

The chain is built from TRBV7-9 and TRBJ1-6, with D tentatively TRBD1 (5 bases). CDR1 is SEHNR and CDR2 is FQNEAQ in the germline V gene (reference sequence). The CDR3 totals 13 residues. The V end was cut by 5 bases, the J end by 9 bases, with 11 bases between. As DNA, the CDR3 is TGTGCCAGCAGCCCCGGGGCCGCTTCACCCCTCCACTTT. Amino acids: CASSPGAASPLHF.

The table lists this clonotype with a few counts. The gene calls are TRBV6-2 or TRBV6-3 and TRBJ2-7; 8 bases are shared with TRBD1. V shed 7 bases, J shed 3 bases, and the junction held 5 bases outside the gene matches. Germline V gene lookup returns CDR1 MNHEY and CDR2 SVGEGT. This CDR3 has 13 residues. The DNA for the CDR3 is TGTGCCAGCACTCACGGACAGGGCTACGAGCAGTACTTC. Its translation: CASTHGQGYEQYF.